This T cell receptor beta chain was profiled in a study of T cell responses to AZD1222 COVID-19 vaccine. For the study at large: Doses given second, at about 4 or about 12 weeks, were pooled.

Regarding the study as a whole: Vaccine-related CD4 TCRs covered spike, predominating at 160-218 and 743-854.

Concerning this clone: What it binds is not known.

Trimming removed 4 bases from V and 5 bases from J; junction bases left unmatched: 7. Germline V gene data show CDR1 as SGHTA and CDR2 as FQGNSA. The CDR3 totals 15 residues. The data were produced by immunoSEQ multiplex PCR, yet TCRdb's version contains in-frame clones alone and is incomplete. The data hold some 150,000 clones, with 93% observed a single time. This receptor was taken from an adult in good health. The rearrangement links TRBV7-2 to TRBJ1-1; 10 bases fit TRBD1. The sample was peripheral blood, taken on day 0 of AZD1222 vaccination. The CDR3 DNA reads as TGTGCCAGCAGCTCTTCTCCGGGACAGGGGACTGAAGCTTTCTTT. Protein sequence: CASSSSPGQGTEAFF.